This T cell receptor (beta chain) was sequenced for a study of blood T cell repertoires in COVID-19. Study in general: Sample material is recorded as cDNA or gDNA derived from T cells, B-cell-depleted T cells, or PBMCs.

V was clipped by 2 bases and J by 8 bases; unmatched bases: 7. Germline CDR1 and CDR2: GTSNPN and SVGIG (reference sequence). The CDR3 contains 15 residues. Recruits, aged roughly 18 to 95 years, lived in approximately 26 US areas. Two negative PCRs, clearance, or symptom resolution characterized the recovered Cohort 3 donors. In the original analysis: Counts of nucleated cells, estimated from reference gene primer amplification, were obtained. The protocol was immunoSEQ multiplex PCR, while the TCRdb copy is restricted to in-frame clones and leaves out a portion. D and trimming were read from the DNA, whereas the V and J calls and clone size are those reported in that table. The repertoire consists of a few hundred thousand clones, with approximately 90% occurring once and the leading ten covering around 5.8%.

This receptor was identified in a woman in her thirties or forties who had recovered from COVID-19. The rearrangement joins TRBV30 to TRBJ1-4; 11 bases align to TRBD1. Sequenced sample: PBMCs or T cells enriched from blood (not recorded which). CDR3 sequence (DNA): TGTGCCTGGAGTAGGGGACAGGGGGGGACGGAAAAACTGTTTTTT. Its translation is CAWSRGQGGTEKLFF.